The 9 T cell receptor beta chains given below trace back to one sample, sequenced in a study of STAT5B mutations in CD4+ large granular lymphocyte leukemia. The repertoire was sequenced with immunoSEQ multiplex PCR; TCRdb's copy has only in-frame clones and lacks some. The profile covers approximately 30,000 clones, with approximately 67% appearing a single time and 1.5% to 2% taken by the ten largest. The specimen sequenced was CD4+ T cells from blood buffy coats. All receptors come from a human donor in good health.

This clone showed up just a few times. The chain has TRBV7-9 and TRBJ1-1, with D maybe TRBD1 (6 bases). V lost 2 bases and J 4 bases, leaving 11 bases between the germline ends. CDR1 is SEHNR and CDR2 is FQNEAQ in the germline V gene (reference sequence). This CDR3 has 14 residues. This CDR3 reads CASSLQGRLTEAFF. The CDR3 DNA is TGTGCCAGCAGCTTACAGGGGAGGCTCACTGAAGCTTTCTTT.

This clone appeared a few times. The V call is TRBV10-3, the J call TRBJ1-1, with 8 bases aligning to TRBD1. CDR3 length equals 14 residues. The germline gives CDR1 ENHRY, CDR2 SYGVKD. Trimming cost V 6 bases and J 5 bases; bases outside gene matches: 8. Here the CDR3 reads CAISVQGGGTEAFF. The CDR3 DNA follows: TGTGCCATCAGCGTACAGGGGGGAGGAACTGAAGCTTTCTTT.

This clone was found a few times. The chain recombines TRBV21-1 with TRBJ2-7; TRBD2 reflects the table's D call only, with no check against the DNA. TRBV21-1 is tagged as a pseudogene. This CDR3 region has 15 residues. The CDR3 nucleotides are TGTGCCAGCAGCCTTTTCCGGGACTTTACACACGAGCAGTACTTC. Its protein product is CASSLFRDFTHEQYF.

The V and J genes are TRBV7-2 and TRBJ1-5; D possibly corresponds to TRBD1 (6 bases). The germline V gene has CDR1 SGHTA and CDR2 FQGNSA. The V gene lost 5 bases and the J gene lost 3 bases, with 20 bases spanning the gap. The length of the CDR3 is 17 residues. CDR3 loop: CASSADTGIWNNQPQHF. In DNA form, the CDR3 reads TGTGCCAGCAGCGCTGACACAGGGATATGGAACAATCAGCCCCAGCATTTT.

The J gene is TRBJ2-1, the V gene TRBV9; TRBD1 might be the D (6 bases). Trimming removed 4 bases from V and 7 bases from J, with 24 bases in between. The CDR3 runs 17 residues. Looked up from germline, CDR1 is SGDLS and CDR2 is YYNGEE. CDR3 sequence: CASSLTVPIRGANEQFF. The CDR3 DNA reads TGTGCCAGCAGCCTGACGGTTCCGATCAGGGGAGCTAATGAGCAGTTCTTC. Drawing the rest from reference TRBV9 and TRBJ2-1, the complete variable domain is DSGVTQTPKHLITATGQRVTLRCSPRSGDLSVYWYQQSLDQGLQFLIQYYNGEERAKGNILERFSAQQFPDLHSELNLSSLELGDSALYFCASSLTVPIRGANEQFFGPGTRLTVL.

J is TRBJ2-2 and V is TRBV5-1; D is uncertain. The CDR3 is 15 amino acids. Germline assignment: CDR1 SGHRS and CDR2 YFSETQ. V was clipped by 0 bases and J by 8 bases, with 14 bases between them. CDR3 sequence reads: CASSLAGWVEGELFF. Written as DNA, the CDR3 is TGCGCCAGCAGCTTGGCCGGATGGGTTGAGGGGGAGCTGTTTTTT. The variable domain in full, completed from reference TRBV5-1 and TRBJ2-2, reads KAGVTQTPRYLIKTRGQQVTLSCSPISGHRSVSWYQQTPGQGLQFLFEYFSETQRNKGNFPGRFSGRQFSNSRSEMNVSTLELGDSALYLCASSLAGWVEGELFFGEGSRLTVL.

A few counts support this clone. The genes are TRBV4-1 and TRBJ1-1; D is undetermined. Germline loops: CDR1 MGHRA, CDR2 YSYEKL. CDR3 length: 13 residues. The germline V and J ends were trimmed by 1 base and 3 bases, with 6 bases remaining between them. The CDR3 loop is CASSQGSDTEAFF. The DNA for the CDR3 is TGCGCCAGCAGCCAAGGTTCGGACACTGAAGCTTTCTTT.

This chain links TRBV7-9 with TRBJ2-7; 9 bases are shared with TRBD1. V was pared by 3 bases and J by 2 bases, with 11 bases of the junction left unmatched. CDR3 size: 17 residues. CDR1 SEHNR and CDR2 FQNEAQ come from the germline V gene (reference sequence). CDR3 amino acids: CASSFTEDRGHPYEQYF. The CDR3 nucleotides read TGTGCCAGCAGCTTTACAGAGGACAGGGGTCACCCCTACGAGCAGTACTTC.

The chain combines TRBV6-1 with TRBJ2-5, with D perhaps being TRBD1 or TRBD2 (6 bases each). The germline CDR1 and CDR2 sequences are MNHNS and SASEGT. The CDR3 has 12 residues. Trimming shortened V by 8 bases and J by 4 bases, and 11 bases separated the two germline ends. CDR3 residues: CASLQGGETQYF. In DNA form, the CDR3 reads TGTGCCAGCTTACAGGGAGGAGAGACCCAGTACTTC.